This T cell receptor (beta chain) derives from a study of healthy donors' naive CD4 and CD8 T cells. The CDR3 totals 17 residues. Germline V gene sequence: CDR1 SQVTM, CDR2 ANQGSEA. V lost 3 bases, J lost 4 bases, and 22 bases lay in between. A linear amplification protocol produced the TCR libraries from 500 ng of total RNA. MiXCR, run by TCRdb on the reads, gives a single entry per CDR3 protein. The data show about 180,000 distinct CDR3 sequences, about 74% seen once. The sample comprised naive CD4+ and CD8+ T cells sorted from blood, pooled from several donors. The chain carries TRBV29-1 and TRBJ2-1, with TRBD2 as a possible D gene (5 bases). This receptor was taken from a pool of human donors in good health; the sample pools cells from several healthy donors. CDR3 protein: CSVDLLAERRSYNEQFF. The DNA for the CDR3 is TGCAGCGTTGACCTTCTCGCGGAGCGGAGGTCGTACAATGAGCAGTTCTTC.